The rows below give T cell receptor beta chains drawn from one sample of a study of cytomegalovirus exposure and HLA in healthy donors. The repertoire was sequenced with immunoSEQ multiplex PCR; TCRdb's copy has only in-frame clones and lacks some. The sample shows tens of thousands of clones, around 97% of them seen only once. Material for sequencing was PBMCs. The receptors were gathered from a woman under 30 in good health and CMV-seropositive. Both conserved end residues are part of each CDR3. Each record gives: V gene, D gene, clone size, J gene, CDR3 protein, CDR3 DNA. D genes are given only for firm matches. Rows give clone size only sometimes, using once, few, many, or a class for an expanded clone.

v_gene: TRBV6-5
d_gene: .
abundance: .
j_gene: TRBJ1-2
CDR3aa: CASSYSTGAKGYTF
CDR3nt: TGTGCCAGCAGTTATTCGACAGGAGCAAAAGGCTACACCTTC

v_gene: TRBV29-1
d_gene: TRBD2
abundance: .
j_gene: TRBJ2-2
CDR3aa: CSVAGTSSTGELFF
CDR3nt: TGCAGCGTTGCCGGGACTAGCAGCACCGGGGAGCTGTTTTTT

v_gene: TRBV4-1
d_gene: .
abundance: .
j_gene: TRBJ1-2
CDR3aa: CASSQDTSFGRSDYGYTF
CDR3nt: TGCGCCAGCAGCCAAGATACTTCGTTTGGCAGGTCAGACTATGGCTACACCTTC

v_gene: TRBV27
d_gene: TRBD2
abundance: .
j_gene: TRBJ2-7
CDR3aa: CASSSRGRAFKEQYF
CDR3nt: TGTGCCAGCAGTTCCCGAGGGAGGGCCTTTAAGGAGCAGTACTTC

v_gene: TRBV10-1
d_gene: TRBD1
abundance: .
j_gene: TRBJ2-7
CDR3aa: CASSESGTETTPYYEQYF
CDR3nt: TGCGCCAGCAGTGAGTCTGGGACAGAGACCACGCCCTACTACGAGCAGTACTTC

v_gene: TRBV28
d_gene: TRBD2
abundance: .
j_gene: TRBJ2-7
CDR3aa: CASSFLPASGNPNEQYF
CDR3nt: TGTGCCAGCAGTTTTCTCCCGGCTAGCGGGAACCCTAACGAGCAGTACTTC

v_gene: TRBV30
d_gene: .
abundance: once
j_gene: TRBJ2-1
CDR3aa: CARKSAEGYNEQFF
CDR3nt: TGTGCTCGGAAATCAGCGGAAGGATACAATGAGCAGTTCTTC

v_gene: TRBV6-5
d_gene: TRBD2
abundance: .
j_gene: TRBJ2-1
CDR3aa: CASSLELAEGNEQFF
CDR3nt: TGTGCCAGCAGTTTAGAACTAGCGGAGGGGAATGAGCAGTTCTTC

v_gene: TRBV27
d_gene: .
abundance: .
j_gene: TRBJ1-4
CDR3aa: CASSLTGLNEKLFF
CDR3nt: TGTGCCAGCAGTTTGACAGGTCTTAATGAAAAACTGTTTTTT

v_gene: TRBV11-3
d_gene: TRBD1
abundance: .
j_gene: TRBJ2-3
CDR3aa: CASSLKGAGTDTQYF
CDR3nt: TGTGCCAGCAGCTTAAAGGGGGCCGGCACAGATACGCAGTATTTT

v_gene: TRBV19
d_gene: .
abundance: .
j_gene: TRBJ2-3
CDR3aa: CASSISQGWDTQYF
CDR3nt: TGTGCCAGTAGTATTTCCCAGGGCTGGGATACGCAGTATTTT

v_gene: TRBV28
d_gene: .
abundance: .
j_gene: TRBJ1-5
CDR3aa: CASSHRTGIYSNQPQHF
CDR3nt: TGTGCCAGCAGTCACCGGACGGGGATCTATAGCAATCAGCCCCAGCATTTT

v_gene: TRBV6-1
d_gene: .
abundance: once
j_gene: TRBJ2-1
CDR3aa: CASSELGGNEQFF
CDR3nt: TGTGCCAGCAGTGAGCTAGGAGGGAATGAGCAGTTCTTC

v_gene: TRBV29-1
d_gene: TRBD1
abundance: .
j_gene: TRBJ2-7
CDR3aa: CSVEDRGQGPYEQYF
CDR3nt: TGCAGCGTTGAAGATCGCGGACAGGGGCCCTACGAGCAGTACTTC

v_gene: TRBV6-1
d_gene: TRBD1
abundance: .
j_gene: TRBJ1-2
CDR3aa: CASSPDRGDYGYTF
CDR3nt: TGTGCCAGCAGTCCGGACAGGGGGGACTATGGCTACACCTTC

v_gene: TRBV5-6
d_gene: .
abundance: .
j_gene: TRBJ2-5
CDR3aa: CASSLGLRGETQYF
CDR3nt: TGTGCCAGCAGCTTAGGCCTAAGGGGGGAGACCCAGTACTTC

v_gene: TRBV5-1
d_gene: .
abundance: .
j_gene: TRBJ2-7
CDR3aa: CASSQDYGDSYEQYF
CDR3nt: TGCGCCAGCAGCCAGGACTACGGGGATTCCTACGAGCAGTACTTC

v_gene: TRBV4-2
d_gene: TRBD1
abundance: medium-sized
j_gene: TRBJ2-7
CDR3aa: CASSQRTGESYEQYF
CDR3nt: TGTGCCAGCAGCCAAAGGACAGGGGAATCCTACGAGCAGTACTTC

v_gene: TRBV27
d_gene: .
abundance: .
j_gene: TRBJ1-4
CDR3aa: CASSLSPGFYNEKLFF
CDR3nt: TGTGCCAGCAGTTTATCGCCGGGATTCTATAATGAAAAACTGTTTTTT

v_gene: TRBV7-9
d_gene: .
abundance: .
j_gene: TRBJ1-2
CDR3aa: CASSLRGGTAHGYTF
CDR3nt: TGTGCCAGCAGCCTCCGGGGGGGGACGGCCCATGGCTACACCTTC

v_gene: TRBV4-1
d_gene: TRBD2
abundance: .
j_gene: TRBJ2-7
CDR3aa: CASSQHGTSGSYEQYF
CDR3nt: TGCGCCAGCAGCCAACATGGGACTAGCGGTTCCTACGAGCAGTACTTC

v_gene: TRBV5-5
d_gene: TRBD1
abundance: .
j_gene: TRBJ1-5
CDR3aa: CASSLAGTGGNQPQHF
CDR3nt: TGTGCCAGCAGCTTGGCCGGGACAGGGGGGAATCAGCCCCAGCATTTT

v_gene: TRBV11-2
d_gene: TRBD2
abundance: .
j_gene: TRBJ2-2
CDR3aa: CASLRLAGGITGELFF
CDR3nt: TGTGCCAGCTTGCGCCTAGCGGGAGGAATCACCGGGGAGCTGTTTTTT

v_gene: TRBV10-3
d_gene: TRBD2
abundance: .
j_gene: TRBJ2-3
CDR3aa: CAISGQREGTDTQYF
CDR3nt: TGTGCCATCAGTGGGCAGCGGGAGGGGACAGATACGCAGTATTTT

v_gene: TRBV19
d_gene: TRBD1
abundance: .
j_gene: TRBJ1-1
CDR3aa: CASRQGFTEAFF
CDR3nt: TGTGCCAGTAGACAGGGGTTCACTGAAGCTTTCTTT

v_gene: TRBV19
d_gene: .
abundance: .
j_gene: TRBJ2-7
CDR3aa: CASSHRVSYEQYF
CDR3nt: TGTGCCAGTAGCCACAGGGTATCCTACGAGCAGTACTTC

v_gene: TRBV11-1
d_gene: TRBD2
abundance: .
j_gene: TRBJ2-5
CDR3aa: CASRQTSTGETQYF
CDR3nt: TGTGCCAGCAGACAGACTAGCACGGGGGAGACCCAGTACTTC

v_gene: TRBV10-1
d_gene: .
abundance: .
j_gene: TRBJ2-3
CDR3aa: CATSSLRGTDTQYF
CDR3nt: TGCGCCACCTCTAGCCTCCGCGGCACAGATACGCAGTATTTT

v_gene: TRBV19
d_gene: .
abundance: .
j_gene: TRBJ1-5
CDR3aa: CASSIEWQGQPQHF
CDR3nt: TGTGCCAGTAGTATAGAGTGGCAGGGACAGCCCCAGCATTTT

v_gene: TRBV27
d_gene: .
abundance: .
j_gene: TRBJ1-4
CDR3aa: CASSLNREWEKLFF
CDR3nt: TGTGCCAGCAGTTTGAACAGGGAGTGGGAAAAACTGTTTTTT

v_gene: TRBV15
d_gene: TRBD1
abundance: once
j_gene: TRBJ1-1
CDR3aa: CATSRDLGTANTEAFF
CDR3nt: TGTGCCACCAGCAGAGATCTAGGGACAGCGAACACTGAAGCTTTCTTT

v_gene: TRBV18
d_gene: TRBD2
abundance: .
j_gene: TRBJ2-5
CDR3aa: CASSPTSGNGETQYF
CDR3nt: TGTGCCAGCTCTCCCACTAGCGGGAATGGAGAGACCCAGTACTTC

v_gene: TRBV9
d_gene: TRBD1
abundance: .
j_gene: TRBJ2-3
CDR3aa: CASSVLPPGQGSDTQYF
CDR3nt: TGTGCCAGCAGCGTCCTTCCCCCGGGACAGGGGTCAGATACGCAGTATTTT

v_gene: TRBV6-4
d_gene: .
abundance: .
j_gene: TRBJ2-7
CDR3aa: CASSPSTAFHEQYF
CDR3nt: TGTGCCAGCAGCCCATCGACAGCGTTCCACGAGCAGTACTTC

v_gene: TRBV19
d_gene: .
abundance: few
j_gene: TRBJ2-6
CDR3aa: CASTLGQGINGANVLTF
CDR3nt: TGTGCCAGTACCCTCGGGCAGGGGATAAATGGGGCCAACGTCCTGACTTTC

v_gene: TRBV29-1
d_gene: TRBD2
abundance: .
j_gene: TRBJ2-1
CDR3aa: CSVPRGGSGYNEQFF
CDR3nt: TGCAGCGTCCCCCGGGGGGGCTCGGGCTACAATGAGCAGTTCTTC

v_gene: TRBV4-2
d_gene: .
abundance: .
j_gene: TRBJ2-3
CDR3aa: CASSATLGTRMVDTQYF
CDR3nt: TGTGCCAGCAGCGCCACCTTAGGGACAAGAATGGTAGATACGCAGTATTTT

v_gene: TRBV6-1
d_gene: .
abundance: .
j_gene: TRBJ2-1
CDR3aa: CASSEVRVAVSSYNEQFF
CDR3nt: TGTGCCAGCAGTGAAGTTCGAGTAGCGGTTAGCTCCTACAATGAGCAGTTCTTC

v_gene: TRBV28
d_gene: .
abundance: once
j_gene: TRBJ1-1
CDR3aa: CASEGNTEAFF
CDR3nt: TGTGCCAGCGAGGGGAACACTGAAGCTTTCTTT

v_gene: TRBV5-6
d_gene: .
abundance: .
j_gene: TRBJ1-1
CDR3aa: CASSLGGRNTEAFF
CDR3nt: TGTGCCAGCAGCTTGGGAGGCCGGAACACTGAAGCTTTCTTT

v_gene: TRBV19
d_gene: TRBD1
abundance: .
j_gene: TRBJ1-5
CDR3aa: CASSERQGGNSNQPQHF
CDR3nt: TGTGCCAGTAGCGAGAGACAGGGGGGAAACAGCAATCAGCCCCAGCATTTT